Each of the 8 T cell receptor beta chains below was sequenced from the same sample in a study of T cells in Graves' hyperthyroidism and ophthalmopathy. Researchers amplified the TCR beta CDR3 regions from RNA transcripts. The primer set for the first-round RT-PCR of the TCR CDR3 was HTBI. One entry per CDR3 protein, called by TCRdb with MiXCR from the multiplex PCR reads. Of about 360,000 distinct CDR3 sequences detected, less than 15% appear once; the ten largest clones hold roughly 20%. Material: blood. The receptors originated from a man between 25 and 39 years old with Graves' hyperthyroidism that later progressed to Graves' ophthalmopathy.

This clonotype was found many times. This chain uses TRBV11-2 with TRBJ1-2; TRBD1 agrees at 12 bases. Germline trimming cut 6 bases from V and 8 bases from J; bases unmatched to any gene: 10. The length of the CDR3 is 15 residues. The germline CDR1 and CDR2 sequences are SGHAT and FQNNGV. CDR3 nucleotide sequence: TGTGCCAGCAGGTCTTTGGGACAGGGGGCCCTCGGCTACACCTTC. Residues: CASRSLGQGALGYTF.

This clonotype was recorded many times. The chain links TRBV28 to TRBJ2-7; 7 bases map to TRBD2. V dropped 6 bases and J dropped 2; count of bases not matched to a gene: 13. This CDR3 contains 16 residues. CDR1 is MDHEN, CDR2 SYDVKM, per germline. CDR3 region: CASSHAQLAPTYEQYF. For the CDR3, the DNA is TGTGCCAGCAGCCACGCCCAACTAGCGCCCACCTACGAGCAGTACTTC.

This clonotype was picked up many times. This sequence joins TRBV12-3 or TRBV12-4 and TRBJ2-2; D may match TRBD1 or TRBD2 (5 bases each). The V end was cut by 5 bases, the J end by 1 base, with 11 bases between. This CDR3 spans 15 amino acids. The CDR3, as DNA: TGTGCCAGCAGTAGGCAGGGAGAGAACACCGGGGAGCTGTTTTTT. Translation gives CASSRQGENTGELFF.

The table lists this clonotype with many counts. V gene TRBV7-9 combines with J gene TRBJ1-1; no reliable D call. Germline-derived CDR1 and CDR2 are SEHNR and FQNEAQ (reference sequence). There are 13 residues in the CDR3. V was shortened by 6 bases and J by 0 bases, with 8 bases between the two germline ends. The CDR3 sequence is CASSSRMNTEAFF. The CDR3 DNA is TGTGCCAGCAGTTCCCGTATGAACACTGAAGCTTTCTTT.

The genes are TRBV18 and TRBJ1-1; D possibly corresponds to TRBD1 (5 bases). The germline V gene encodes CDR1 KGHSH and CDR2 LQKENI. V lost 3 bases and J lost 2, with 19 bases in between. CDR3 length: 17 residues. The CDR3 nucleotides read TGTGCCAGCTCACCCGATCTGGCAGGGTCGTCAAACACTGAAGCTTTCTTT. Protein: CASSPDLAGSSNTEAFF.

The chain joins TRBV10-2 to TRBJ2-5; 10 nucleotides agree with TRBD2. This CDR3 is built from 15 residues. The germline V gene encodes CDR1 WSHSY and CDR2 SAAADI. J was trimmed by 5 bases and V by 4 bases; bases with no gene match: 7. Here the CDR3 DNA reads TGCGCCAGCAGTGTGGTCCTAGCGGGGGTGGAGACCCAGTACTTC. Its translation: CASSVVLAGVETQYF.

This clonotype was seen many times. The chain uses TRBV7-2 and TRBJ2-3, with D possibly TRBD2 on 5 matching bases. CDR3 length equals 15 residues. The germline CDR1 and CDR2 sequences are SGHTA and FQGNSA. Deletions cut 1 base from V and 3 bases from J, with 11 bases between. CDR3 sequence: CASSLGRWETDTQYF. As DNA, the CDR3 is TGTGCCAGCAGCTTAGGGAGGTGGGAGACAGATACGCAGTATTTT.

A word on this clonotype: This may be a read error: a much more frequent sequence differs by one nucleotide. CDR3 loop: CGSSFGTDFNEKLFF. The CDR3 nucleotides are TGTGGCAGCAGTTTCGGGACAGATTTTAATGAAAAACTGTTTTTT. The V and J genes are TRBV28 and TRBJ1-4; 7 bases fit TRBD1. CDR3 length: 15 residues. Germline V lookup: CDR1 MDHEN, CDR2 SYDVKM. The full variable domain, its missing parts supplied by reference TRBV28 and TRBJ1-4, is DVKVTQSSRYLVKRTGEKVFLECVQDMDHENMFWYRQDPGLGLRLIYFSYDVKMKEKGDIPEGYSVSREKKERFSLILESASTNQTSMYLCGSSFGTDFNEKLFFGSGTQLSVL.